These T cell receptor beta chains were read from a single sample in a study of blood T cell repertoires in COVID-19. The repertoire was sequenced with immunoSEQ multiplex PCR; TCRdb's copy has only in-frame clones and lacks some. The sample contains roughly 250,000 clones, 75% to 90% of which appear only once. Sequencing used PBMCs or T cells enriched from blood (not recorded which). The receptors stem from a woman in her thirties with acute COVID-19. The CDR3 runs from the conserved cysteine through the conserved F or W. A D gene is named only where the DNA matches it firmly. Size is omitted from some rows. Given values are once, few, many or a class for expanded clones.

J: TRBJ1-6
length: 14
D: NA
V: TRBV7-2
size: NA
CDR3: CASSWTASNSPLHF
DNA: TGTGCCAGCAGTTGGACAGCGAGCAATTCACCCCTCCACTTT

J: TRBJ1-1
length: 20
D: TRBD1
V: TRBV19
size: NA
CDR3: CASSARSGQGNLGANTEAFF
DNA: TGTGCCAGTAGTGCACGTTCGGGACAGGGTAATCTAGGGGCGAACACTGAAGCTTTCTTT

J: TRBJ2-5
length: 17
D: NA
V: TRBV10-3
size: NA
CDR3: CAISEFRAGAYQETQYF
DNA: TGTGCCATCAGTGAGTTTAGGGCAGGGGCGTACCAAGAGACCCAGTACTTC

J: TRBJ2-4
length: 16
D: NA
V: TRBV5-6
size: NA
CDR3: CASSWGRSGTKNIQYF
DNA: TGTGCCAGCAGCTGGGGGCGGTCGGGAACCAAAAACATTCAGTACTTC

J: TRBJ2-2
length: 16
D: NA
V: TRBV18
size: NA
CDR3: CASSQAGTSNTGELFF
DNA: TGTGCCAGCTCACAAGCCGGGACATCGAACACCGGGGAGCTGTTTTTT

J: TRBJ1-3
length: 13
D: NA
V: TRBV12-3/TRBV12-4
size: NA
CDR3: CASSSSAGNTIYF
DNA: TGTGCCAGCAGTTCCAGCGCTGGAAACACCATATATTTT

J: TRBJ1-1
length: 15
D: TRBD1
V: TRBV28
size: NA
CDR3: CASSRIDRVGTEAFF
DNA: TGTGCCAGCAGTAGAATTGACAGGGTAGGGACTGAAGCTTTCTTT

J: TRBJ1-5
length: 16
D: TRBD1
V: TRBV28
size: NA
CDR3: CASRGPGTASNQPQHF
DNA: TGTGCCAGCAGAGGACCCGGGACAGCAAGCAATCAGCCCCAGCATTTT

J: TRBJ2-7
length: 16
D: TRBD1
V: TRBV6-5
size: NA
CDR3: CASSYSSGTGGYEQYF
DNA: TGTGCCAGCAGTTACTCTTCCGGGACAGGGGGCTACGAGCAGTACTTC

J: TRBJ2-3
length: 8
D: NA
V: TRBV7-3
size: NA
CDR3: CSRDTQYF
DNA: TGTTCCCGAGATACGCAGTATTTT

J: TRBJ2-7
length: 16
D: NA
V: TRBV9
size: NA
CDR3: CASSVGFDLRAYEQYF
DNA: TGTGCCAGCAGCGTAGGGTTCGACCTCAGGGCTTACGAGCAGTACTTC

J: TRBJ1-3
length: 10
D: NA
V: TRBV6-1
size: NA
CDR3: CASSDTTEDF
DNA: TGTGCCAGCAGTGATACAACAGAAGATTTT

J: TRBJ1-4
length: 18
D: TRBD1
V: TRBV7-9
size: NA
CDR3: CASSLLGRSGQLNEKLFF
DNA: TGTGCCAGCAGCTTACTGGGGAGGTCGGGACAGCTTAATGAAAAACTGTTTTTT

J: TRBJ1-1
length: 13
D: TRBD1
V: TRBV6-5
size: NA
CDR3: CASSFKGATEAFF
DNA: TGTGCCAGCAGTTTCAAGGGGGCCACTGAAGCTTTCTTT

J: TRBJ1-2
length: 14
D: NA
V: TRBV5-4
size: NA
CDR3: CASSLGPGNYGYTF
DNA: TGTGCCAGCAGCTTGGGACCGGGGAACTATGGCTACACCTTC

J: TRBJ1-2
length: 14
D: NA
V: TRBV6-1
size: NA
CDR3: CASSEALSPYGYTF
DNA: TGTGCCAGCAGTGAAGCTCTCAGTCCCTATGGCTACACCTTC

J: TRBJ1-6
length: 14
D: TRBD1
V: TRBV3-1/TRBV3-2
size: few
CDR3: CASSSRTGGSPLHF
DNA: TGTGCCAGCAGCTCAAGGACAGGGGGGTCACCCCTCCACTTT

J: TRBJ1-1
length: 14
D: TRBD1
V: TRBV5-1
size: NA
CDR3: CASTIGTGDTEAFF
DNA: TGCGCCAGCACTATCGGGACAGGGGACACTGAAGCTTTCTTT

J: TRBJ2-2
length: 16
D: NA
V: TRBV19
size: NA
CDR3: CASSIRSGSNTGELFF
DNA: TGTGCCAGTAGTATTAGGAGCGGCTCGAACACCGGGGAGCTGTTTTTT

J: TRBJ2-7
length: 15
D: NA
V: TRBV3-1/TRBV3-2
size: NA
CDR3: CASSRRGGRGDEQYF
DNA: TGTGCCAGCAGCCGACGGGGAGGGAGGGGGGACGAGCAGTACTTC

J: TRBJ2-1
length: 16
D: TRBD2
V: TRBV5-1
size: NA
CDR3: CASSSSGMGTHAQQFF
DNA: TGCGCCAGCAGCTCTAGCGGGATGGGGACTCATGCTCAGCAGTTCTTC

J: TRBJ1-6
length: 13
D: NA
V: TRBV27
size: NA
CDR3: CASRGMIGLELHF
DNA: TGTGCCAGCAGGGGGATGATAGGACTTGAACTCCACTTT

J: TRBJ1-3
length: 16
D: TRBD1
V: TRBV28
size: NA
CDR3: CATTPPGQRTGNTIYF
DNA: TGTGCCACCACCCCGCCGGGACAGCGCACCGGAAACACCATATATTTT

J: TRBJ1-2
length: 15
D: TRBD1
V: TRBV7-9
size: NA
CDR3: CASSHRDRAHYGYTF
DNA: TGTGCCAGCAGCCACCGGGACAGGGCCCATTATGGCTACACCTTC

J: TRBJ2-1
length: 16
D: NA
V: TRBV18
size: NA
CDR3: CASSPPSRSSYNEQFF
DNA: TGTGCCAGCTCACCCCCAAGCCGGAGCTCCTACAATGAGCAGTTCTTC

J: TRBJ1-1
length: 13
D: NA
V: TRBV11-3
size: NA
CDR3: CASSLDSLTEAFF
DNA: TGTGCCAGCAGCTTGGACAGCCTAACTGAAGCTTTCTTT

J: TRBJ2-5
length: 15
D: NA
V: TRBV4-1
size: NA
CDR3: CASSPSQGGRETQYF
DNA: TGCGCCAGCAGCCCTAGTCAGGGGGGCCGGGAGACCCAGTACTTC

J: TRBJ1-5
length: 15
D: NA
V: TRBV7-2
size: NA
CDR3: CASSAYTGPNQPQHF
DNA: TGTGCCAGCAGCGCCTATACAGGGCCCAATCAGCCCCAGCATTTT

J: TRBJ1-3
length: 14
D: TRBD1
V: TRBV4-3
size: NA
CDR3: CASSPDRSGNTIYF
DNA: TGCGCCAGCAGCCCGGACAGGTCTGGAAACACCATATATTTT

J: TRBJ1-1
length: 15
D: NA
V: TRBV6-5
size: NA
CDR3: CASSYFRAMNTEAFF
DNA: TGTGCCAGCAGTTACTTCAGGGCCATGAACACTGAAGCTTTCTTT

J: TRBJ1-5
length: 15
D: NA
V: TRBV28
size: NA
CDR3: CASSLLDSSNQPQHF
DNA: TGTGCCAGCAGTTTATTAGACAGTAGCAATCAGCCCCAGCATTTT

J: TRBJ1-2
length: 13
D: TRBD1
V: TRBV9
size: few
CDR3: CASSGQANYGYTF
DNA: TGTGCCAGCTCCGGACAGGCTAACTATGGCTACACCTTC

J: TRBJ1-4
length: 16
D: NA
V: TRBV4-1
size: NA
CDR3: CASSQEPTATNEKLFF
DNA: TGCGCCAGCAGCCAAGAGCCCACAGCAACTAATGAAAAACTGTTTTTT

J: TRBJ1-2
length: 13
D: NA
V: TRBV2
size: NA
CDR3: CASSEIQENGYTF
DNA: TGTGCCAGCAGTGAAATACAGGAAAATGGCTACACCTTC

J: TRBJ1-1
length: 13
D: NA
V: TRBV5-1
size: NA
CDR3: CASSFMDYTEAFF
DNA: TGCGCCAGCAGCTTCATGGACTACACTGAAGCTTTCTTT

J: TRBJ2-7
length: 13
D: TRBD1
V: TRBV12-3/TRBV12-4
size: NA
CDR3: CASSPGQAGEQYF
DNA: TGTGCCAGCAGTCCCGGACAGGCCGGCGAGCAGTACTTC

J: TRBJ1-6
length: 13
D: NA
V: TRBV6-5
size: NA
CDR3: CASSPQQNSPLHF
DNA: TGTGCCAGCAGTCCCCAACAGAATTCACCCCTCCACTTT

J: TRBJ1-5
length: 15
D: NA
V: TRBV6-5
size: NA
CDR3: CASSTWTRSLPPQHF
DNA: TGTGCCAGCAGTACGTGGACTCGATCGCTTCCGCCCCAGCATTTT

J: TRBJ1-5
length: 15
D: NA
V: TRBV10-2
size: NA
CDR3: CASSESSGADGPQHF
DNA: TGCGCCAGCAGTGAGAGTTCAGGGGCAGACGGGCCCCAGCATTTT

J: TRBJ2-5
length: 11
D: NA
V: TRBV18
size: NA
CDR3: CASSPKETQYF
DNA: TGTGCCAGCTCACCCAAAGAGACCCAGTACTTC

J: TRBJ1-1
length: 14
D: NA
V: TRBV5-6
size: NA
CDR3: CASSLFVRNTEAFF
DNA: TGTGCCAGCAGCTTGTTCGTTCGGAACACTGAAGCTTTCTTT

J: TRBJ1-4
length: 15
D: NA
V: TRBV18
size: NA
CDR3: CASSPRGATNEKLFF
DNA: TGTGCCAGCTCACCTCGGGGGGCGACTAATGAAAAACTGTTTTTT

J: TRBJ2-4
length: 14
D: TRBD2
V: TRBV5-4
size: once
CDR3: CASSAGDSKNIQYF
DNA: TGTGCCAGCAGCGCGGGGGACTCCAAAAACATTCAGTACTTC

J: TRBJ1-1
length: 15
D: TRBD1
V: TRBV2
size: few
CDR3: CASSARQGMNTEAFF
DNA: TGTGCCAGCAGTGCTCGACAGGGGATGAACACTGAAGCTTTCTTT

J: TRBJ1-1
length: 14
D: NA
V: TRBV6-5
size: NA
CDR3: CASSYSRENTEAFF
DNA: TGTGCCAGCAGTTACTCGAGGGAAAACACTGAAGCTTTCTTT

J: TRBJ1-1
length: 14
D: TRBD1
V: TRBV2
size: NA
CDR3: CASSRDRVWAEAFF
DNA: TGTGCCAGCTCCCGGGACAGGGTATGGGCTGAAGCTTTCTTT

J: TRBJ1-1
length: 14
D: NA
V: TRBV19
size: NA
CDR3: CASSISSKAGEAFF
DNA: TGTGCCAGTAGTATTTCGAGTAAGGCGGGTGAAGCTTTCTTT

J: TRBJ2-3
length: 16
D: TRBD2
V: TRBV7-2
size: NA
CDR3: CASTPGGGGRADTQYF
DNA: TGTGCCAGCACCCCTGGGGGAGGCGGGAGGGCAGATACGCAGTATTTT